This record concerns one T cell receptor beta chain sequence. Its antigen is not identified. TCRbeta library construction was performed incorporating unique molecular identifiers. MiXCR, run by TCRdb on the PCR reads, gives a single entry per CDR3 protein. Among a few hundred thousand distinct CDR3 sequences listed, roughly a quarter were seen once. The source of the sample is a study of T-cell reconstitution after alpha-beta-depleted transplantation in children. Study findings and constraints: Newly generated T cells supplied most T-cell counts and diversity one year post-transplant. Reported findings indicate that, about two months after transplant, alpha-beta T cells came from several hundred expanded clones, which were derived from non-depleted graft cells. From surviving recipient T cells and thymic progenitors came the high day-60 TCRbeta diversity observed in some patients.

The germline V gene has CDR1 SGHRS and CDR2 YFSETQ. V lost 1 base, J lost 0 bases, and 6 bases stayed unmatched. CDR3 length: 16 amino acids. Sequencing used PBMCs, obtained before TCRalphabeta/CD19-depleted stem cell transplant. This sequence joins TRBV5-1 and TRBJ2-7; 8 nucleotides line up with TRBD2. This clonotype originated in a boy under two years old with Wiskott-Aldrich syndrome, due to receive a stem cell transplant. CDR3 residues: CASSLPGGDFSYEQYF. The DNA for the CDR3 is TGCGCCAGCAGCTTGCCCGGGGGGGACTTCTCCTACGAGCAGTACTTC.